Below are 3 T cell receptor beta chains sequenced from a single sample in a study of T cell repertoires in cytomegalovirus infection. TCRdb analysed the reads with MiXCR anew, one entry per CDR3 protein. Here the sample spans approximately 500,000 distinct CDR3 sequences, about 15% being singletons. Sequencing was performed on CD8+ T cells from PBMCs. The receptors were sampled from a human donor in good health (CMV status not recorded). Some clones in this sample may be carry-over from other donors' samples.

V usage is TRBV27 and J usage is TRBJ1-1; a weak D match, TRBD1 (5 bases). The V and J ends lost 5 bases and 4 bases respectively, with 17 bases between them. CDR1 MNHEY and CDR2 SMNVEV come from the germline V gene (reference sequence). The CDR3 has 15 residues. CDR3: CASSLIQGRITEAFF. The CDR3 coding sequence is TGTGCCAGCAGTCTCATCCAGGGTAGAATCACTGAAGCTTTCTTT.

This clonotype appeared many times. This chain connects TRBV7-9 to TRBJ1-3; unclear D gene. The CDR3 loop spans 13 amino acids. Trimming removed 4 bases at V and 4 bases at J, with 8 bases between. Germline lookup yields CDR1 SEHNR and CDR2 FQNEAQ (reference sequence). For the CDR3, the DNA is TGTGCCAGCAGCTCCCAGCCAGGAAACACCATATATTTT. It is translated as CASSSQPGNTIYF.

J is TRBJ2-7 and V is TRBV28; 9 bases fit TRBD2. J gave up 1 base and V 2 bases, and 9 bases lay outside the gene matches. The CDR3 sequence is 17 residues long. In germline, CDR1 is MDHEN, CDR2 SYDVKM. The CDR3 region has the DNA TGTGCCAGCAGTTTAAACCCGACTAGCGGCCCTTCCTACGAGCAGTACTTC. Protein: CASSLNPTSGPSYEQYF.